This T cell receptor (beta chain) was sequenced for a study of T cell repertoires in cytomegalovirus infection. Study overall: Signatures in public TCR beta sequences pointed to both CMV infection and matching HLA type.

Concerning this clonotype itself: Its target is not known. A read error may explain this, as a much larger clone is one base away. The CDR3 carries no conserved terminal phenylalanine or tryptophan, so it likely arises from a read error.

The study's findings and limits: Cumulative public TCR beta family frequency identified carriers of CMV plus the relevant HLA. Clonotype analysis showed dominance of the ex vivo response by HLA-C-restricted CMV-specific TCR beta clonotypes.

TCRdb recomputed calls from the reads with MiXCR, one row per CDR3 protein. The sample lists approximately 500,000 distinct CDR3 sequences; approximately 25% were seen once. Germline CDR1 and CDR2: SGHTA and FQGNSA. The CDR3 is 14 residues long. Trimming at V came to 5 bases and at J to 0 bases, leaving 4 bases not matched to a gene. The clonotype originates from a human donor in good health (CMV status not recorded). Some clones in this sample may be carry-over from other donors' samples. The rearrangement joins TRBV7-2 to TRBJ2-7; 7 nucleotides align to TRBD2. Sequenced: PBMCs. The CDR3 DNA reads TGTGCCAGCAGCAAATCTAGCGGCTCCTACGAGCAGTACATC. It translates to CASSKSSGSYEQYI.